The next 4 T cell receptor beta chains were all read from a single sample in a study of monozygotic twins with inflammatory bowel disease. TCRdb reprocessed the 5' RACE reads, keeping one entry per CDR3 protein, no DNA. This sample's table reports about 160,000 distinct CDR3 sequences. Material: blood. These receptors came from a human donor with ulcerative colitis or Crohn's disease, or a healthy co-twin of an affected twin (not recorded which).

This CDR3 reads CASSFGKDYEQYF. The chain joins TRBV5-6 to TRBJ2-7. The CDR3 has 13 amino acids. Germline-derived CDR1 and CDR2 are SGHDT and YYEEEE. The full variable domain, with the rest looked up from reference TRBV5-6 and TRBJ2-7, is DAGVTQSPTHLIKTRGQQVTLRCSPKSGHDTVSWYQQALGQGPQFIFQYYEEEERQRGNFPDRFSGHQFPNYSSELNVNALLLGDSALYLCASSFGKDYEQYFGPGTRLTVT.

The chain has TRBV4-1 and TRBJ1-3; TCRdb outputs TRBD1, but without DNA this stays unchecked. Germline values: CDR1 MGHRA, CDR2 YSYEKL. The CDR3 extends over 20 amino acids. CDR3 sequence reads: CASSFTRLQLRGQAGNTIYF.

The genes are TRBV5-1 and TRBJ2-3; the TRBD2 assignment by TCRdb is unverifiable without DNA. Germline assignment: CDR1 SGHRS and CDR2 YFSETQ. The CDR3 totals 16 residues. The CDR3 protein is CASSIGLAGSTDTQYF.

The chain couples TRBV30 to TRBJ1-5; as DNA is missing, the TRBD1 call by TCRdb cannot be tested. There are 15 residues in the CDR3. The germline CDR1 and CDR2 sequences are GTSNPN and SVGIG (reference sequence). CDR3 protein: CACSYQGQDFQPQHF.